This TCR beta chain was identified during a study of identical twins. TCRdb ran MiXCR on the 5' RACE reads and lists one entry per CDR3 protein. The repertoire includes 200,000 to 250,000 distinct CDR3 sequences, roughly 13% of them detected once, and 3.5% to 5% sits in the top ten. Germline values: CDR1 SEHNR, CDR2 FQNEAQ (reference sequence). The CDR3 totals 13 residues. Between the trimmed V and J ends, which lost 5 bases and 7 bases, there was a span of 14 bases. This clonotype was recorded many times. These data also featured in a second study, about yellow fever vaccine responses in identical twins.

Input material: memory (CD45RO+) T cells sorted from blood. The clonotype originates from a woman younger than 35 in good health. The rearrangement uses TRBV7-9 and TRBJ1-2, with a weak D call TRBD1 (5 bases). CDR3: CASSGLIGAGYTF. CDR3 bases: TGTGCCAGCAGCGGTTTAATAGGGGCTGGCTACACCTTC. The complete variable domain, with remaining parts taken from reference TRBV7-9 and TRBJ1-2, reads DTGVSQNPRHKITKRGQNVTFRCDPISEHNRLYWYRQTLGQGPEFLTYFQNEAQLEKSRLLSDRFSAERPKGSFSTLEIQRTEQGDSAMYLCASSGLIGAGYTFGSGTRLTVV.